This is a list of T cell receptor beta chains from one sample in a study of T cells in Graves' hyperthyroidism and ophthalmopathy. MiXCR, applied by TCRdb to the multiplex PCR reads, yields one record per CDR3 protein. The table includes 200,000 to 300,000 distinct CDR3 sequences, approximately 23% detected once. The sample consisted of blood. All receptors derive from a middle-aged woman with Graves' ophthalmopathy. CDR3s leave out the opening cysteine and the closing phenylalanine or tryptophan. Not all rows give a size; the values are once, few, many and, for expanded clones, a class.

cdr3_length,v_call,j_call,clone_size,cdr3_aa
14,TRBV4-1,TRBJ1-5,few,ASSSRHPDSNQPQH
10,TRBV20-1,TRBJ2-7,many,SAREGFYEQY
14,TRBV2,TRBJ1-2,many,ASTPERSRVGDGYT
11,TRBV9,TRBJ2-5,many,ASSVAPKETQY
13,TRBV7-3,TRBJ2-2,many,ASSKEGVRSGELF
13,TRBV28,TRBJ2-7,many,ASSLEGQGAHEQY
12,TRBV5-1,TRBJ2-5,many,ASSLASSRETQY
13,TRBV5-1,TRBJ1-1,many,ASSPLTGGNTEAF
14,TRBV19,TRBJ2-2,many,ASSPPGTQNTGELF
12,TRBV6-1,TRBJ1-2,once,ASSEVRGMYGYT
12,TRBV27,TRBJ2-7,many,ASSRGTSGYEQY
10,TRBV6-1,TRBJ2-7,-,ASSRGDDEQY
11,TRBV6-5,TRBJ2-7,many,ASRTGISYEQY
13,TRBV12-3/TRBV12-4,TRBJ2-2,many,ASSQSYRNTGELF
11,TRBV10-3,TRBJ2-4,many,AISGQGADIQY
11,TRBV19,TRBJ2-7,-,ASSTQGGYEQY
13,TRBV28,TRBJ2-7,few,ASSSRKGVSYEQY
11,TRBV6-2/TRBV6-3,TRBJ2-5,many,ASSGLGRETQY
10,TRBV29-1,TRBJ2-7,many,SVQGSQSPQY
11,TRBV30,TRBJ1-5,many,AWAGGSNQPQH
16,TRBV5-1,TRBJ2-7,many,ASSLGLAGAPSSYEQY
13,TRBV28,TRBJ1-2,many,ASSTHSGDNYGYT